This paragraph covers one T cell receptor (beta chain) sequence. These data originate in a study of shared clonotypes between healthy human individuals. For the study at large: CD4 naive cells filled three plates per donor, CD4 memory three, CD8 naive two and CD8 memory one.

The CDR3 runs 14 residues. Between the trimmed V and J ends, which lost 2 bases and 3 bases, there was a span of 11 bases. In germline, CDR1 is SGHNT, CDR2 YYREEE (reference sequence). Repertoires were generated with immunoSEQ multiplex PCR, while TCRdb's copy carries only in-frame clones and drops some. The sample holds over 2 million clones, 90% to 95% seen once. The TCR comes from a man aged 18 to 30 in good health. The V call is TRBV5-4, the J call TRBJ1-2; D unresolved. The sequenced material came from naive CD4+ T cells sorted from blood. The subset was: CD45RA+ positively selected. CDR3 DNA: TGTGCCAGCAGCTTATCGTTGCGCGACTATGGCTACACCTTC. Encoded protein: CASSLSLRDYGYTF.